This T cell receptor (beta chain) was obtained from a study of beta chain features in type 1 diabetes. Study outcomes and limitations: Junctions at VDJ sites from type 1 diabetes patients had fewer insertions and more deletions. All four CD4+ subsets of Type 1 diabetes patients contained TCRB CDR3s that were moderately but significantly shorter.

This clone showed up just a few times. The target antigen is unknown. The sample carries other DNA sequences with the same CDR3. Trimming took 1 base from V and 7 from J; bases not matched to a gene: 7. The germline V gene has CDR1 MGHRA and CDR2 YSYEKL. The CDR3 spans 17 residues. Expressed TCRB transcripts were sequenced because the entire RNA isolate underwent reverse transcription. Assay used: immunoSEQ multiplex PCR; TCRdb lists only in-frame clones, some missing. This table has some 150,000 clones, roughly an eighth appearing once. The chain links TRBV4-1 to TRBJ2-1; 13 bases agree with TRBD2. Input material: central memory CD4+ T cells from blood. This clonotype originated in a man in his late teens or twenties with type 1 diabetes. The CDR3 sequence is CASSQGRTSGGGNEQFF. CDR3 DNA sequence: TGCGCCAGCAGCCAAGGGCGGACTAGCGGGGGAGGTAATGAGCAGTTCTTC.